This T cell receptor (beta chain) was found in a study of blood T cell repertoires in COVID-19. About the research overall: Sources were T cells, B-cell-depleted T cells, or PBMCs; the material itself was cDNA or gDNA.

The V and J ends lost 1 base and 4 bases respectively, with 7 bases between them. The CDR3 loop spans 13 amino acids. In the source study's methods: Researchers report that nucleated cell counts were estimated from reference gene primer amplification. Some clones are missing from TCRdb's copy, which holds only in-frame ones; the method was immunoSEQ multiplex PCR. V and J calls and clone size are those listed in that table; D and trimming were worked out from the DNA. Among fewer than 300,000 clones, about 89% were seen once, and the ten largest hold roughly 0.8%. The sample taken for sequencing was peripheral blood. This TCR came from a man aged 25 to 40 with acute or convalescent COVID-19. The chain has TRBV12-3 or TRBV12-4 and TRBJ1-1; D call uncertain. CDR3 DNA sequence: TGTGCCAGCAGTTTAGTTACTGGCACTGAAGCTTTCTTT. Its translation: CASSLVTGTEAFF.